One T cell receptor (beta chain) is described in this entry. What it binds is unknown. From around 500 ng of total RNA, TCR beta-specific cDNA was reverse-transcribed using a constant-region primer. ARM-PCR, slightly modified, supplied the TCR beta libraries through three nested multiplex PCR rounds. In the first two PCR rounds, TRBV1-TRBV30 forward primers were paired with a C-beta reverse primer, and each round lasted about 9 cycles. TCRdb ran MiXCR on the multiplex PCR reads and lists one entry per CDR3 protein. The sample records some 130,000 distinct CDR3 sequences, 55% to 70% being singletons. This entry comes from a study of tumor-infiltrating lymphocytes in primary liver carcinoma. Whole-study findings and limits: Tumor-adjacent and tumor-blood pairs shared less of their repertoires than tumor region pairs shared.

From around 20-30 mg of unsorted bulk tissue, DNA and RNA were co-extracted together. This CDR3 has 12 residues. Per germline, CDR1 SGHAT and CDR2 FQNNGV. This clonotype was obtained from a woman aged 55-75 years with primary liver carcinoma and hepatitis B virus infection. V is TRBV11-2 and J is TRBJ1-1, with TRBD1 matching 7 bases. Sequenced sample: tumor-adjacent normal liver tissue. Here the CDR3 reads CLSSSGGTEAFF. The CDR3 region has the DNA TGTCTCAGCAGCTCAGGGGGCACTGAAGCTTTCTTT.